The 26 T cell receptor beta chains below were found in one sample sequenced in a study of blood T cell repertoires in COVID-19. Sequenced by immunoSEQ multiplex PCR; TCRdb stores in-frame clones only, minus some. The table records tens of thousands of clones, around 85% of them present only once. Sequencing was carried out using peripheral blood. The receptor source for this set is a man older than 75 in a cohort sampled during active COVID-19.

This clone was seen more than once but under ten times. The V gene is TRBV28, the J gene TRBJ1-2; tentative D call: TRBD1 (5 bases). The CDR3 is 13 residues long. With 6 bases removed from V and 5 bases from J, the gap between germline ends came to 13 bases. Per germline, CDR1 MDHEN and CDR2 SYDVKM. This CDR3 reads CASRRQGKYGYTF. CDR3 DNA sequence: TGTGCCAGCAGGCGGCAGGGCAAATATGGCTACACCTTC.

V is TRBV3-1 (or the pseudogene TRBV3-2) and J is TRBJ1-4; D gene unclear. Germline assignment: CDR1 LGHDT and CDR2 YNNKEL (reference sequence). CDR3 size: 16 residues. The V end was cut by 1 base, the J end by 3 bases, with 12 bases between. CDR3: CASSQVAGWPNEKLFF. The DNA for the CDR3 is TGTGCCAGCAGCCAAGTTGCGGGGTGGCCTAATGAAAAACTGTTTTTT.

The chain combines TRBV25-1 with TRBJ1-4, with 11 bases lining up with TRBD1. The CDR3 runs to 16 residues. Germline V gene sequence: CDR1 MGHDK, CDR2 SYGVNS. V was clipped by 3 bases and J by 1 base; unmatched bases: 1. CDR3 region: CASSDGTGGTNEKLFF. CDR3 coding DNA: TGTGCCAGCAGTGATGGGACAGGGGGAACTAATGAAAAACTGTTTTTT.

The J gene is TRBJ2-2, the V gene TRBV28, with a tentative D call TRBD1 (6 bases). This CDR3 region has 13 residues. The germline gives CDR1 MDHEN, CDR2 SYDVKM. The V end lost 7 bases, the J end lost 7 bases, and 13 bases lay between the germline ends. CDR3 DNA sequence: TGTGCCAGCAAGACAGGTCTTGGCGGGGAGCTGTTTTTT. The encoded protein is CASKTGLGGELFF.

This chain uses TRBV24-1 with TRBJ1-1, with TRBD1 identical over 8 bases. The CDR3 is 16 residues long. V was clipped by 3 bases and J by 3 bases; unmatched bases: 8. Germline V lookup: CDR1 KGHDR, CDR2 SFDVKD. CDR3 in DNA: TGTGCCACCAGTGATGGACAGGGTGAAGAGGACACTGAAGCTTTCTTT. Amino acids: CATSDGQGEEDTEAFF.

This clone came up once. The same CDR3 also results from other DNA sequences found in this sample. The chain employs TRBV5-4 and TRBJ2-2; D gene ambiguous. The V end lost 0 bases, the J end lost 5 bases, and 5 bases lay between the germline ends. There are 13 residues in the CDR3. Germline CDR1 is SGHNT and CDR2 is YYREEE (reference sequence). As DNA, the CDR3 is TGTGCCAGCAGCTTGGACAGAACCGGGGAGCTGTTTTTT. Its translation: CASSLDRTGELFF.

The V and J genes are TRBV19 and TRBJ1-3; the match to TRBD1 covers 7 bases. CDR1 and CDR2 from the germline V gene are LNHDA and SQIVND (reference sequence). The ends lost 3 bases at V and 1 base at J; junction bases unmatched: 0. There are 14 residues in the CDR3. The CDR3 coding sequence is TGTGCCAGTAGTATCAGGGGGTCTGGAAACACCATATATTTT. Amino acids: CASSIRGSGNTIYF.

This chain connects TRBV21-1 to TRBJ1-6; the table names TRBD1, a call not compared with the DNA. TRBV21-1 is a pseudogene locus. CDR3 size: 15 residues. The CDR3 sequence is CASQAVTGANSPLHF. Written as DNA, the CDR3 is TGTGCCAGCCAGGCGGTGACAGGGGCAAATTCACCCCTCCACTTT.

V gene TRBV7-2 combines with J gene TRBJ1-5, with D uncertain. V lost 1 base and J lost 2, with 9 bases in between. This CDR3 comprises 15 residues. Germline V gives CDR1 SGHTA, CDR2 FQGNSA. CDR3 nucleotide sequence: TGTGCCAGCAGCTTAGAAGAGTTCGGCAATCAGCCCCAGCATTTT. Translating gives CASSLEEFGNQPQHF.

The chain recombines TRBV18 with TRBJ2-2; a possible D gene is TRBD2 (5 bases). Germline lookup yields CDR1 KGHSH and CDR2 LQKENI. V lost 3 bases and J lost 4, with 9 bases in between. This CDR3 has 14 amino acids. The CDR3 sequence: CASSPIRGTGELFF. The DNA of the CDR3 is TGTGCCAGCTCACCGATCCGGGGCACCGGGGAGCTGTTTTTT.

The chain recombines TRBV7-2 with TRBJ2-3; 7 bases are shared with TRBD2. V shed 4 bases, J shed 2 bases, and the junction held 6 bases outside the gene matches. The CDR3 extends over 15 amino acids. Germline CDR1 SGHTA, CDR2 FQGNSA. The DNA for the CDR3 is TGTGCCAGCAGCTCCGTTCGGGGGGACACAGATACGCAGTATTTT. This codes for CASSSVRGDTDTQYF.

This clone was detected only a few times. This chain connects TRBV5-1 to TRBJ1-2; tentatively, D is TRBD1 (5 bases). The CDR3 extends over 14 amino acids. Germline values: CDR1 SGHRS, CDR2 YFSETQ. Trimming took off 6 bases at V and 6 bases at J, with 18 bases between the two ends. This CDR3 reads CASTQGFAEHGYTF. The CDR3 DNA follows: TGCGCCAGCACCCAGGGTTTCGCGGAACATGGCTACACCTTC.

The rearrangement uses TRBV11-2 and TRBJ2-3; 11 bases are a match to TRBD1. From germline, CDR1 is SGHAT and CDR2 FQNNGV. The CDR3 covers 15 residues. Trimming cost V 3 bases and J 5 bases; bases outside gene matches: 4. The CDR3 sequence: CASSLDRGQGDTQYF. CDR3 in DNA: TGTGCCAGCAGCTTGGACAGGGGGCAGGGAGATACGCAGTATTTT.

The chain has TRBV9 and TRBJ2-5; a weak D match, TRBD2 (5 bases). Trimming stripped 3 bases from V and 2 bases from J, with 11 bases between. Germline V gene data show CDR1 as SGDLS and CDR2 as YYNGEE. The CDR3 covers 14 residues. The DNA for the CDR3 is TGTGCCAGCAGCGCCTCACTAGGACAAGAGACCCAGTACTTC. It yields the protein CASSASLGQETQYF. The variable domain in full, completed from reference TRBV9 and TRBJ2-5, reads DSGVTQTPKHLITATGQRVTLRCSPRSGDLSVYWYQQSLDQGLQFLIQYYNGEERAKGNILERFSAQQFPDLHSELNLSSLELGDSALYFCASSASLGQETQYFGPGTRLLVL.

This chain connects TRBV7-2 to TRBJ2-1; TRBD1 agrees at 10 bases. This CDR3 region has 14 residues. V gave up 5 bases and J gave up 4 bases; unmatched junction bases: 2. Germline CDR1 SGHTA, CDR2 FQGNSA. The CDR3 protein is CASSGQGGYNEQFF. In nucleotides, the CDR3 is TGTGCCAGCAGCGGACAGGGGGGTTACAATGAGCAGTTCTTC.

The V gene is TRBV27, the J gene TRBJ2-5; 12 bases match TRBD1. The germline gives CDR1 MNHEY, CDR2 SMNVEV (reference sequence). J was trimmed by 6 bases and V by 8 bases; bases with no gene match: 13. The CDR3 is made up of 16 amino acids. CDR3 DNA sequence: TGTGCCAGCTCCAAAGCCGGGACAGGGGGCCGACAGACCCAGTACTTC. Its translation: CASSKAGTGGRQTQYF.

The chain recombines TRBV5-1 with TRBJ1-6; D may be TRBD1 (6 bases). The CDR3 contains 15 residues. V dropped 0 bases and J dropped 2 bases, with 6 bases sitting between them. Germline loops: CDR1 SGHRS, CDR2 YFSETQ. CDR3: CASSLEGAYNSPLHF. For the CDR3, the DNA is TGCGCCAGCAGCTTGGAGGGGGCCTATAATTCACCCCTCCACTTT.

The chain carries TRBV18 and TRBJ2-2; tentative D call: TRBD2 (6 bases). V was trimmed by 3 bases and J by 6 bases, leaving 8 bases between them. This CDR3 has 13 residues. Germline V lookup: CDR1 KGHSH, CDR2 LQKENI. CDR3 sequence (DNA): TGTGCCAGCTCACCCGGAGGGGCCGGGGAGCTGTTTTTT. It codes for CASSPGGAGELFF.

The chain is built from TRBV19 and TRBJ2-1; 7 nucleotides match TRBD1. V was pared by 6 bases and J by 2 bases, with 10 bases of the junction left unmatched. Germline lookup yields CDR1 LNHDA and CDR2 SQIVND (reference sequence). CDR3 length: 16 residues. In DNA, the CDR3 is TGTGCCAGTAGCAGAGCCGGGACAGAAGCCTACAATGAGCAGTTCTTC. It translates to CASSRAGTEAYNEQFF.

The CDR3 spells CASSRQGAGTGELFF. The CDR3 nucleotides are TGTGCCAGCAGCCGCCAGGGGGCCGGAACCGGGGAGCTGTTTTTT. This chain links TRBV3-1 (or the pseudogene TRBV3-2) with TRBJ2-2; TRBD1 matches at 8 bases. The J segment lost 5 bases and the V segment lost 4 bases, leaving 6 bases of the junction unmatched. The CDR3 runs 15 residues. Germline lookup yields CDR1 LGHDT and CDR2 YNNKEL (reference sequence).

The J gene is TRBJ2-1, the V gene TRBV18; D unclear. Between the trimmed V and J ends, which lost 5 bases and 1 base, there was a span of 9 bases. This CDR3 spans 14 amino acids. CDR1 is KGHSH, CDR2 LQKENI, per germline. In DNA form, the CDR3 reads TGTGCCAGCTCAGTGTCAAATTCCTACAATGAGCAGTTCTTC. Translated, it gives CASSVSNSYNEQFF.

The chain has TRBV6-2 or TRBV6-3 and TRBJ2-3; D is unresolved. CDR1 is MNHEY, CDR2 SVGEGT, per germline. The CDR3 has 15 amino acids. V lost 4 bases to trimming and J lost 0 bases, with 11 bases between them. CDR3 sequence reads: CASSSPWASTDTQYF. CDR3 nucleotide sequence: TGTGCCAGCAGTTCACCCTGGGCCAGCACAGATACGCAGTATTTT.

The CDR3 sequence: CASMAGTANEKLFF. CDR3 DNA: TGTGCCAGCATGGCGGGGACAGCTAATGAAAAACTGTTTTTT. The chain has TRBV2 and TRBJ1-4; TRBD1 matches 7 bases. CDR1 and CDR2 (germline): SNHLY, FYNNEI. J gave up 3 bases and V 7 bases, and 5 bases lay outside the gene matches. CDR3 length: 14 residues.

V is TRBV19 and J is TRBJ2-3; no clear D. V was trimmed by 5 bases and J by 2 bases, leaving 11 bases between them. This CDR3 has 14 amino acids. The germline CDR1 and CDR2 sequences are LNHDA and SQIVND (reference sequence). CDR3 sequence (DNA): TGTGCCAGTAGTCCCCGGGTTATCACAGATACGCAGTATTTT. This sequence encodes CASSPRVITDTQYF. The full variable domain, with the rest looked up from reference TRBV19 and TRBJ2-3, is DGGITQSPKYLFRKEGQNVTLSCEQNLNHDAMYWYRQDPGQGLRLIYYSQIVNDFQKGDIAEGYSVSREKKESFPLTVTSAQKNPTAFYLCASSPRVITDTQYFGPGTRLTVL.

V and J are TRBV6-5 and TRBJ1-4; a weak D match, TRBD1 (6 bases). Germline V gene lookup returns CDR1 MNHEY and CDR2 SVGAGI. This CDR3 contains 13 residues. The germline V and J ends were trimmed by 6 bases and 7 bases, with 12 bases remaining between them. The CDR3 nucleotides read TGTGCCAGCAGACAGGGTTCGAGTGAAAAACTGTTTTTT. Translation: CASRQGSSEKLFF.

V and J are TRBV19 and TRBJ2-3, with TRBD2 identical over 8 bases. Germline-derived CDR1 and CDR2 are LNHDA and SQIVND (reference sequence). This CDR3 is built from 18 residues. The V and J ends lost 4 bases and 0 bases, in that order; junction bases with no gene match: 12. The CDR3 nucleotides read TGTGCCAGTAGTAATCGCGCCTTATTAGCGGGAAGCACAGATACGCAGTATTTT. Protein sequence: CASSNRALLAGSTDTQYF. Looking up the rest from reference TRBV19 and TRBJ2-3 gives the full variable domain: DGGITQSPKYLFRKEGQNVTLSCEQNLNHDAMYWYRQDPGQGLRLIYYSQIVNDFQKGDIAEGYSVSREKKESFPLTVTSAQKNPTAFYLCASSNRALLAGSTDTQYFGPGTRLTVL.